This T cell receptor beta chain comes out of a study of cytomegalovirus exposure and HLA in healthy donors. 60 Vbeta and 13 Jbeta primers were used in PCR. Measured with immunoSEQ multiplex PCR; TCRdb has only the in-frame clones, and not every one. The sample has tens of thousands of clones. J was trimmed by 6 bases and V by 4 bases; bases with no gene match: 7. The germline CDR1 and CDR2 sequences are SGDLS and YYNGEE. This CDR3 has 16 amino acids. Material: PBMCs. This TCR derives from a young man in good health and CMV-seropositive. J is TRBJ2-1 and V is TRBV9; 13 nucleotides agree with TRBD2. The CDR3 nucleotides are TGTGCCAGCAGCCCACTAGCGGGAGGGCCTAGCAATGAGCAGTTCTTC. It yields the protein CASSPLAGGPSNEQFF.